Listed below are T cell receptor beta chains from one sample, sequenced in a study of shared clonotypes between healthy human individuals. The protocol was immunoSEQ multiplex PCR, while the TCRdb copy is restricted to in-frame clones and leaves out a portion. This table has some 1,100,000 clones, approximately 80% appearing once. What was sequenced was memory CD4+ T cells from PBMCs. The receptor set was obtained from a man younger than 30 in good health. Some clones in this sample may be carry-over from other donors' samples. The CDR3 runs from the conserved cysteine through the conserved F or W. Each record gives: J gene, D gene, V gene, clone size, CDR3 DNA, CDR3 protein. The D gene is left open where the match is weak. Some rows have no size entry. The others give once, few or many, or a class for an expanded clone.

TRBJ1-1,TRBD1,TRBV5-6,.,TGTGCCAGCAGCTTGCAGGGGGCGGGCACTGAAGCTTTCTTT,CASSLQGAGTEAFF
TRBJ2-7,.,TRBV5-1,.,TGCGCCAGCAGCTTGGACCCGGGCCAATACGAGCAGTACTTC,CASSLDPGQYEQYF
TRBJ2-5,TRBD2,TRBV5-1,.,TGCGCCAGCAGCTCAGGGACTAGCGGAGAGACCCAGTACTTC,CASSSGTSGETQYF
TRBJ2-7,TRBD1,TRBV30,once,TGTGCCTGGAGTGTCGGGACAGGCTCCTACGAGCAGTACTTC,CAWSVGTGSYEQYF
TRBJ2-5,TRBD1,TRBV7-9,.,TGTGCCAGCAGTTCCCGACAGGGAGCGACAAAACGAATACAAGAGACCCAGTACTTC,CASSSRQGATKRIQETQYF
TRBJ1-2,.,TRBV7-2,.,TGTGCCAGCAGCCCTACAGGGTCGGGAGGCTACACCTTC,CASSPTGSGGYTF
TRBJ1-5,.,TRBV28,.,TGTGCCAGCAACGGCGGGAGGTCCCAGCATTTT,CASNGGRSQHF
TRBJ2-2,.,TRBV5-1,.,TGCGCCAGCAGCTTGGTAATTAACACCGGGGAGCTGTTTTTT,CASSLVINTGELFF
TRBJ2-7,.,TRBV7-3,.,TGTGCCAGCAGCCCCACCGGAAACTACGAGCAGTACTTC,CASSPTGNYEQYF
TRBJ2-7,.,TRBV10-2,.,TGCGCCAGCAGTGAATGGCGGGTGTCCTCCTACGAGCAGTACTTC,CASSEWRVSSYEQYF
TRBJ1-5,TRBD1,TRBV30,many,TGTGCCTGGGACAGGGGGAGACGTCAGCCCCAGCATTTT,CAWDRGRRQPQHF
TRBJ1-1,.,TRBV19,.,TGTGCCAGTAGTATAGAAGGACAGTCTGAAGCTTTCTTT,CASSIEGQSEAFF
TRBJ1-2,.,TRBV4-1,.,TGCGCCAGCAGCCAAGCCGACCTCCCAGGGGCCGGCTATGGCTACACCTTC,CASSQADLPGAGYGYTF
TRBJ2-1,TRBD2,TRBV6-5,.,TGTGCCAGCAGTCTGCAGGGACTAGCGGGAGGTGAGCAGTTCTTC,CASSLQGLAGGEQFF
TRBJ2-6,.,TRBV7-6,.,TGTGCCAGCAGCCCCGAGCCTGGGGCCAACGTCCTGACTTTC,CASSPEPGANVLTF
TRBJ1-5,TRBD1,TRBV5-1,.,TGCGCCAGCAGCCTTGGGACAGATAATAGCAATCAGCCCCAGCATTTT,CASSLGTDNSNQPQHF
TRBJ1-1,.,TRBV2,few,TGTGCCAGCAGCCAGGTCCGTGAAGCTTTCTTT,CASSQVREAFF
TRBJ2-2,TRBD1,TRBV5-1,few,TGCGCCAGCAGCGGGGACAGCTCCACCGGGGAGCTGTTTTTT,CASSGDSSTGELFF
TRBJ1-1,.,TRBV30,.,TGTGCCTGGAGTGATGTGGGGGGAGCTTTCTTT,CAWSDVGGAFF
TRBJ1-5,TRBD1,TRBV6-5,.,TGTGCCAGCAGTTGGAACCGGGACAGCCCCCAGCATTTT,CASSWNRDSPQHF
TRBJ1-2,.,TRBV6-4,.,TGTGCCAGCAGTGACGGAAACTATGGCTACACCTTC,CASSDGNYGYTF
TRBJ1-5,.,TRBV19,once,TGTGCCAGTACATGGGGGGTCAATCAGCCCCAGCATTTT,CASTWGVNQPQHF
TRBJ1-1,.,TRBV19,many,TGTGCCAGTAGTGGGCGGTACACTGAAGCTTTCTTT,CASSGRYTEAFF
TRBJ2-1,TRBD2,TRBV18,once,TGTGCCAGCTCACCATCGGGTGGTAGCGGGAGAATCTTTCGGAATGAGCAGTTCTTC,CASSPSGGSGRIFRNEQFF
TRBJ2-2,.,TRBV5-5,.,TGTGCCAGCAGCCGTGTCGGGGAGCTGTTTTTT,CASSRVGELFF
TRBJ2-7,.,TRBV11-2,.,TGTGCCAGCAGCCCATATCCCCAGGCCTACGAGCAGTACTTC,CASSPYPQAYEQYF
TRBJ1-4,TRBD1,TRBV9,few,TGTGCCAGCAGCGCACAGGGGTGGGATGAAAAACTGTTTTTT,CASSAQGWDEKLFF
TRBJ2-5,.,TRBV28,.,TGTGCCAGCAGTTTCGGGACGCATACCCGAGAGACCCAGTACTTC,CASSFGTHTRETQYF
TRBJ2-3,.,TRBV9,.,TGTGCCAGCAGCCTCGAGGGGGGGCGTTGGGATACGCAGTATTTT,CASSLEGGRWDTQYF
TRBJ1-5,.,TRBV2,.,TGTGCCAGCAGTGACATCGTTAGTCAGCCCCAGCATTTT,CASSDIVSQPQHF
TRBJ2-5,.,TRBV6-1,.,TGTGCCAGCAGGGGTCGGCCTGCGCAAGAGACCCAGTACTTC,CASRGRPAQETQYF
TRBJ2-7,.,TRBV7-9,.,TGTGCCAGCAGCCTCGTCGGCAGGGGTTCCTACGAGCAGTACTTC,CASSLVGRGSYEQYF
TRBJ2-1,.,TRBV6-1,.,TGTGCCAGCAGTGAAGCGATCGGGACTCCCTCGAGACAGTTCTTC,CASSEAIGTPSRQFF
TRBJ2-7,.,TRBV5-1,once,TGCGCCAGCCGCCCGGGGGACCCCTCCTACGAGCAGTACTTC,CASRPGDPSYEQYF
TRBJ2-7,.,TRBV6-1,.,TGTGCCAGCAGGCAGCTTGGAAAATACGAGCAGTACTTC,CASRQLGKYEQYF
TRBJ2-2,.,TRBV11-2,.,TGTGCCAGCAGCCCCGGGACCACGCCCGGGGCCGGGGAGCTGTTTTTT,CASSPGTTPGAGELFF
TRBJ2-7,.,TRBV6-1,.,TGTGCCAGCCAAAGCCTCTACGAGCAGTACTTC,CASQSLYEQYF
TRBJ2-3,.,TRBV15,.,TGTGCCACCAGGTCGTTTACGGGAGCAGATACGCAGTATTTT,CATRSFTGADTQYF
TRBJ1-2,.,TRBV5-1,many,TGCGCCAGCAGCTTGGCCGGGTACGACTATGGCTACACCTTC,CASSLAGYDYGYTF
TRBJ2-7,TRBD1,TRBV19,.,TGTGCCAGTAGTAAGAAACAGGGGGCCCGCTTGGGCGAGCAGTACTTC,CASSKKQGARLGEQYF
TRBJ2-5,.,TRBV20-1,.,TGCAGTGCAGAGTTCCCGGAGACCCAGTACTTC,CSAEFPETQYF
TRBJ2-4,TRBD2,TRBV4-2,many,TGTGCCAGCAGCCAAGATTGGAGGGAGGGAGACATTCAGTACTTC,CASSQDWREGDIQYF
TRBJ1-2,.,TRBV6-5,.,TGTGCCAGCAGTTACCGGGACACGCTAAACTATGGCTACACCTTC,CASSYRDTLNYGYTF
TRBJ1-1,.,TRBV9,.,TGTGCCAGCAGCGTAGAGGGCAGGGGAGGCACTGAAGCTTTCTTT,CASSVEGRGGTEAFF
TRBJ2-1,.,TRBV28,once,TGTGCCAGCAGTTCCCGGATTGGCGGGTCGCCTCGCTACTCCTACAATGAGCAGTTCTTC,CASSSRIGGSPRYSYNEQFF
TRBJ2-5,.,TRBV29-1,.,TGCAGCGTTGAAGATAAAGGGGAGGAGACCCAGTACTTC,CSVEDKGEETQYF
TRBJ2-7,TRBD2,TRBV7-2,.,TGTGCCAGCAGCTCAACCACTAGCGGGCGCTACGAGCAGTACTTC,CASSSTTSGRYEQYF
TRBJ2-7,TRBD1,TRBV28,.,TGTGCCAGCACCTCATCCCGACAGGGTGGCTACGAGCAGTACTTC,CASTSSRQGGYEQYF
TRBJ2-3,.,TRBV11-3,.,TGTGCCAGCAGCCCGGGGGGCACCACAGATACGCAGTATTTT,CASSPGGTTDTQYF
TRBJ2-7,.,TRBV7-2,.,TGTGCCAGCAGCCCAGAAACCGAGCAGTACTTC,CASSPETEQYF
TRBJ2-1,.,TRBV2,.,TGTGCCAGCAGAGCGCGGGGCAATGAGCAGTTCTTC,CASRARGNEQFF
TRBJ2-1,.,TRBV7-9,.,TGTGCCAGCAGCTTTTACGCCAGCTCCTACAATGAGCAGTTCTTC,CASSFYASSYNEQFF
TRBJ1-5,TRBD1,TRBV19,.,TGTGCCAGTATGAGCGGGACAGGGGCCAATCAGCCCCAGCATTTT,CASMSGTGANQPQHF
TRBJ1-5,.,TRBV19,.,TGTGCCAGTAGTACGTCGGATACTAGCAATCAGCCCCAGCATTTT,CASSTSDTSNQPQHF
TRBJ1-5,.,TRBV6-1,.,TGTGCCAGCAGTGAAGCAGGCAGGTTGTATGCTAGCAGCAATCAGCCCCAGCATTTT,CASSEAGRLYASSNQPQHF
TRBJ1-5,.,TRBV28,few,TGTGCCAGCAGTCCCTTTAAGGGCCCGACAGATAGCAATCAGCCCCAGCATTTT,CASSPFKGPTDSNQPQHF
TRBJ2-3,.,TRBV7-9,.,TGTGCCAGCAGCTGGGCGGGTCCCACTAGCACAGATACGCAGTATTTT,CASSWAGPTSTDTQYF
TRBJ2-7,TRBD2,TRBV4-2,.,TGTGCCAGCAGCCAAGATTGGGGGGGCGAGCAGTACTTC,CASSQDWGGEQYF
TRBJ1-4,.,TRBV28,.,TGTGCCAGTTCTACAGGGTCGGGGAATGAAAAACTGTTTTTT,CASSTGSGNEKLFF
TRBJ2-7,TRBD1,TRBV7-9,.,TGTGCCAGCAGCTTAGTAACAGGGGGTTCCTACGAGCAGTACTTC,CASSLVTGGSYEQYF